What follows are 21 T cell receptor beta chains derived from one specimen sequenced in a study of blood T cell repertoires in COVID-19. Only in-frame clones appear in the TCRdb table, and some are missing; sequencing was by immunoSEQ multiplex PCR. The sample lists fewer than 500,000 clones; more than 80% were seen once. The specimen was PBMCs or T cells enriched from blood (not recorded which). The receptors come from a man younger than 40 who had recovered from COVID-19.

This chain connects TRBV30 to TRBJ1-3; no clear D. The length of the CDR3 is 14 residues. With 3 bases removed from V and 0 bases from J, the gap between germline ends came to 9 bases. Germline V gene data show CDR1 as GTSNPN and CDR2 as SVGIG (reference sequence). The CDR3 loop is CAWSPNFSGNTIYF. CDR3 DNA: TGTGCCTGGAGCCCCAATTTCTCTGGAAACACCATATATTTT. Variable domain in full (rest from reference TRBV30 and TRBJ1-3): SQTIHQWPATLVQPVGSPLSLECTVEGTSNPNLYWYRQAAGRGLQLLFYSVGIGQISSEVPQNLSASRPQDRQFILSSKKLLLSDSGFYLCAWSPNFSGNTIYFGEGSWLTVV.

This chain joins TRBV7-2 and TRBJ1-5, with TRBD1 matching over 8 bases. After removal of 5 bases from V and 7 bases from J, the junction contained 10 bases not matched to a gene. The CDR3 is 15 amino acids. In germline, CDR1 is SGHTA, CDR2 FQGNSA. DNA of the CDR3: TGTGCCAGCAGCCTTGGACAGGGTATATACCAGCCCCAGCATTTT. Amino acid sequence: CASSLGQGIYQPQHF.

The J gene is TRBJ2-2, the V gene TRBV19; 8 nucleotides agree with TRBD2. The CDR3 runs to 15 residues. Germline CDR1 is LNHDA and CDR2 is SQIVND (reference sequence). Unmatched junction bases numbered 8, after V lost 7 bases and J lost 4 bases. CDR3 DNA: TGTGCCAGTATCCTAAGCGGGAGAGGCACCGGGGAGCTGTTTTTT. Residues: CASILSGRGTGELFF.

The chain recombines TRBV4-1 with TRBJ1-5; 10 nucleotides align to TRBD1. The CDR3 totals 16 residues. The germline V gene encodes CDR1 MGHRA and CDR2 YSYEKL. V shed 2 bases, J shed 7 bases, and the junction held 8 bases outside the gene matches. The CDR3, as DNA: TGCGCCAGCAGCCAACCCGAGAGGACAGGGGGACAGCCCCAGCATTTT. This gives the protein CASSQPERTGGQPQHF.

The rearrangement links TRBV6-5 to TRBJ2-3; 7 positions match TRBD1. J lost 0 bases, V lost 6 bases, and 6 bases had no gene match. The germline CDR1 and CDR2 sequences are MNHEY and SVGAGI. The CDR3 loop spans 15 amino acids. CDR3 protein: CASSKWDSSTDTQYF. CDR3 coding DNA: TGTGCCAGCAGCAAATGGGACAGTAGCACAGATACGCAGTATTTT.

The chain links TRBV30 to TRBJ2-7; 9 nucleotides agree with TRBD1. Germline-derived CDR1 and CDR2 are GTSNPN and SVGIG (reference sequence). This CDR3 is built from 12 residues. V gave up 3 bases and J gave up 6 bases; unmatched junction bases: 3. Here the CDR3 reads CAWSTGGFEQYF. In DNA, the CDR3 is TGTGCCTGGAGCACAGGGGGCTTCGAGCAGTACTTC.

In its sample, this clone was seen once. The CDR3 protein is CASSIGGTVGYEQYF. Here the CDR3 DNA reads TGTGCCAGTAGTATAGGAGGGACAGTCGGGTACGAGCAGTACTTC. The gene calls are TRBV19 and TRBJ2-7; 7 positions match TRBD1. The CDR3 is 15 residues long. Trimming took 1 base from V and 4 from J; bases not matched to a gene: 7. Germline V lookup: CDR1 LNHDA, CDR2 SQIVND (reference sequence). The whole variable domain, remainder taken from reference TRBV19 and TRBJ2-7, is DGGITQSPKYLFRKEGQNVTLSCEQNLNHDAMYWYRQDPGQGLRLIYYSQIVNDFQKGDIAEGYSVSREKKESFPLTVTSAQKNPTAFYLCASSIGGTVGYEQYFGPGTRLTVT.

V usage is TRBV5-5 and J usage is TRBJ2-7; 11 bases match TRBD1. The CDR3 extends over 16 amino acids. J was trimmed by 4 bases and V by 4 bases; bases with no gene match: 10. Germline CDR1 reads SGHKS; CDR2 reads YYEKEE (reference sequence). CDR3 in amino acids: CASSLTRTGGSYEQYF. The CDR3 nucleotides read TGTGCCAGCAGCCTGACCAGGACAGGGGGCTCGTACGAGCAGTACTTC.

The chain carries TRBV7-9 and TRBJ1-4, with D possibly matching TRBD1 (6 bases). The CDR3 loop spans 14 amino acids. CDR1 and CDR2 from the germline V gene are SEHNR and FQNEAQ (reference sequence). The V end was cut by 5 bases, the J end by 8 bases, with 15 bases between. In nucleotides, the CDR3 is TGTGCCAGCAGCCCTCGAGGGGGAGTCGAAAAACTGTTTTTT. Protein: CASSPRGGVEKLFF. Using reference TRBV7-9 and TRBJ1-4 for the parts outside the CDR3, the full variable domain is DTGVSQNPRHKITKRGQNVTFRCDPISEHNRLYWYRQTLGQGPEFLTYFQNEAQLEKSRLLSDRFSAERPKGSFSTLEIQRTEQGDSAMYLCASSPRGGVEKLFFGSGTQLSVL.

In this sample, this clone turned up a few times. The V and J genes are TRBV6-2 or TRBV6-3 and TRBJ2-1; D is possibly TRBD1 (6 bases). Germline CDR1 and CDR2: MNHEY and SVGEGT. Deletions cut 4 bases from V and 5 bases from J, with 21 bases between. The CDR3 covers 17 residues. The CDR3 bases are TGTGCCAGCAGTTGGGGGCCTAGGGGCGGCAGAAACAATGAGCAGTTCTTC. Translating gives CASSWGPRGGRNNEQFF.

The chain carries TRBV29-1 and TRBJ2-1, with D maybe TRBD1 (7 bases). Per the germline V gene, CDR1 is SQVTM and CDR2 is ANQGSEA. V was shortened by 3 bases and J by 8 bases, with 23 bases between the two germline ends. The CDR3 is 16 residues long. The CDR3 loop reads CSVDMTEGAVVHEQFF. CDR3 DNA sequence: TGCAGCGTTGATATGACGGAGGGGGCGGTGGTCCATGAGCAGTTCTTC.

The chain's CDR3 is CASSYGAPGQGDIQYF. In nucleotides, the CDR3 is TGTGCCAGCAGTTACGGGGCGCCGGGACAGGGTGACATTCAGTACTTC. This rearrangement joins TRBV6-5 to TRBJ2-4; TRBD1 aligns across 9 bases. Germline-derived CDR1 and CDR2 are MNHEY and SVGAGI. The V and J ends lost 2 bases and 8 bases, in that order; junction bases with no gene match: 10. The CDR3 length is 16 residues.

The chain carries TRBV9 and TRBJ2-1; 10 bases are shared with TRBD2. From germline, CDR1 is SGDLS and CDR2 YYNGEE. V lost 5 bases and J lost 4; bases outside the gene matches: 3. The CDR3 is made up of 14 amino acids. In nucleotides, the CDR3 is TGTGCCAGCAGTCTAGCGGGAGTGTACAATGAGCAGTTCTTC. Translation gives CASSLAGVYNEQFF.

V is TRBV27 and J is TRBJ2-5; 11 bases map to TRBD2. This CDR3 has 14 residues. The J segment lost 5 bases and the V segment lost 7 bases, leaving 6 bases of the junction unmatched. Per germline, CDR1 MNHEY and CDR2 SMNVEV (reference sequence). CDR3: CASTTSGRFETQYF. Written as DNA, the CDR3 is TGTGCCAGCACTACTAGCGGGAGATTTGAGACCCAGTACTTC.

The chain joins TRBV9 to TRBJ2-5; weak D call: TRBD1 (6 bases). Per the germline V gene, CDR1 is SGDLS and CDR2 is YYNGEE. CDR3 length: 14 residues. Trimming stripped 0 bases from V and 4 bases from J, with 10 bases between. The CDR3 nucleotides are TGTGCCAGCAGCGTAGATGAGGGGGTAGAGACCCAGTACTTC. Translating gives CASSVDEGVETQYF. The whole variable domain, filled in from reference TRBV9 and TRBJ2-5, reads DSGVTQTPKHLITATGQRVTLRCSPRSGDLSVYWYQQSLDQGLQFLIQYYNGEERAKGNILERFSAQQFPDLHSELNLSSLELGDSALYFCASSVDEGVETQYFGPGTRLLVL.

The chain has TRBV5-5 and TRBJ2-1; TRBD2 matches at 12 bases. After removal of 4 bases from V and 9 bases from J, the junction contained 5 bases not matched to a gene. This CDR3 has 14 amino acids. Germline V CDR1 and CDR2: SGHKS, YYEKEE (reference sequence). The CDR3 DNA reads TGTGCCAGCAGCCTAGCGGGAGGGCCAGCTGAGCAGTTCTTC. Encoded protein: CASSLAGGPAEQFF.

The genes are TRBV7-9 and TRBJ2-4; unclear D gene. Germline CDR1 and CDR2: SEHNR and FQNEAQ (reference sequence). The CDR3 runs to 14 residues. V was cut by 5 bases and J by 1 base, with 9 bases left in between. CDR3 DNA sequence: TGTGCCAGCAGCCCCTCCCTGGCCAAAAACATTCAGTACTTC. Protein: CASSPSLAKNIQYF.

The genes are TRBV30 and TRBJ2-5, with 12 bases lining up with TRBD1. This CDR3 spans 18 amino acids. The germline gives CDR1 GTSNPN, CDR2 SVGIG (reference sequence). The J segment lost 1 base and the V segment lost 2 bases, leaving 11 bases of the junction unmatched. The DNA of the CDR3 is TGTGCCTGGAGTCGGGGGACAGGGGGCTGGTGGGGCCAAGAGACCCAGTACTTC. Protein product: CAWSRGTGGWWGQETQYF. Together with reference TRBV30 and TRBJ2-5, the CDR3 gives the full variable domain: SQTIHQWPATLVQPVGSPLSLECTVEGTSNPNLYWYRQAAGRGLQLLFYSVGIGQISSEVPQNLSASRPQDRQFILSSKKLLLSDSGFYLCAWSRGTGGWWGQETQYFGPGTRLLVL.

The rearrangement joins TRBV5-1 to TRBJ2-5, with 8 positions matching TRBD1. Unmatched junction bases numbered 12, after V lost 3 bases and J lost 2 bases. The CDR3 spans 17 residues. Germline-derived CDR1 and CDR2 are SGHRS and YFSETQ. CDR3 nucleotides: TGCGCCAGCAGCTCCAGTCTACAGGGGGGAGGTCAAGAGACCCAGTACTTC. Protein: CASSSSLQGGGQETQYF.

The chain joins TRBV10-3 to TRBJ2-1; the D gene is possibly TRBD2 (5 bases). Germline V gives CDR1 ENHRY, CDR2 SYGVKD. This CDR3 has 13 amino acids. Trimming took off 3 bases at V and 8 bases at J, with 11 bases between the two ends. The CDR3 reads CAISDYSGDEQFF. CDR3 in DNA: TGTGCCATCAGTGATTACTCCGGGGATGAGCAGTTCTTC.

V and J are TRBV18 and TRBJ1-5; D possibly corresponds to TRBD1 (6 bases). The CDR3 extends over 15 amino acids. Trimming pared 5 bases from V and 1 base from J, leaving 12 bases between. Germline-derived CDR1 and CDR2 are KGHSH and LQKENI. CDR3 in amino acids: CASSRGGGSNQPQHF. DNA of the CDR3: TGTGCCAGCTCAAGAGGGGGAGGGAGCAATCAGCCCCAGCATTTT. Drawing the rest from reference TRBV18 and TRBJ1-5, the complete variable domain is NAGVMQNPRHLVRRRGQEARLRCSPMKGHSHVYWYRQLPEEGLKFMVYLQKENIIDESGMPKERFSAEFPKEGPSILRIQQVVRGDSAAYFCASSRGGGSNQPQHFGDGTRLSIL.